There are a few counts of the clone carrying this T cell receptor (beta chain). Per the germline V gene, CDR1 is SQVTM and CDR2 is ANQGSEA. The CDR3 runs 16 residues. Germline trimming cut 7 bases from V and 4 bases from J; bases unmatched to any gene: 15. The data are from a study of T cells of healthy individuals. TCRdb reanalysed the 5' RACE reads using MiXCR and keeps one entry per CDR3 protein. The sample has 60,000 to 75,000 distinct CDR3 sequences, 15% to 20% seen once. This sequence was found in a human donor in good health. This chain connects TRBV29-1 to TRBJ1-2; 10 bases agree with TRBD1. CDR3 nucleotide sequence: TGCAGCGGAACCGGGACAGGGGAATCCTTAGGCTATGGCTACACCTTC. Amino acid sequence: CSGTGTGESLGYGYTF.